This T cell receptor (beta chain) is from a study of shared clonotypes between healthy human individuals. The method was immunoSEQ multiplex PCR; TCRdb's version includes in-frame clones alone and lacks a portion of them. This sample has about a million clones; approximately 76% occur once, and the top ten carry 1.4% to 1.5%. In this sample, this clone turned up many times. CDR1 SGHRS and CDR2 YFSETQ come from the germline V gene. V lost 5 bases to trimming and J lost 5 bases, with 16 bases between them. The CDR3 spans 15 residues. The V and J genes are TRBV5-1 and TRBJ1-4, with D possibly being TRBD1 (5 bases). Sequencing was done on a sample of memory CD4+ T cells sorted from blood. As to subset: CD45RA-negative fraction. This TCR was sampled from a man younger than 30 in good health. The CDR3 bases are TGCGCCAGCAGTCGGGGGGATTTTACCAATGAAAAACTGTTTTTT. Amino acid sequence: CASSRGDFTNEKLFF. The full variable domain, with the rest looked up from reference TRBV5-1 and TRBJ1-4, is KAGVTQTPRYLIKTRGQQVTLSCSPISGHRSVSWYQQTPGQGLQFLFEYFSETQRNKGNFPGRFSGRQFSNSRSEMNVSTLELGDSALYLCASSRGDFTNEKLFFGSGTQLSVL.